This T cell receptor beta chain was identified during a study of immune cell composition in non-small cell lung cancer. Normal lung was taken at the farthest possible site, at least 3 cm from tumour. Data came from immunoSEQ multiplex PCR; TCRdb stores just in-frame clones and leaves some out. The data contain about 6,000 clones, approximately 64% of them singletons. The V and J ends lost 0 bases and 6 bases respectively, with 9 bases between them. The CDR3 is made up of 13 amino acids. CDR1 and CDR2 from the germline V gene are LGHNA and YNFKEQ. The V call is TRBV4-2, the J call TRBJ2-7, with a weak D call TRBD1 (6 bases). The TCR sequence derives from a human donor with non-small cell lung cancer. Sequenced material: non-adjacent lung tissue. CDR3 amino acids: CASSQERRGEQYF. The CDR3 bases are TGTGCCAGCAGCCAAGAGCGCAGGGGCGAGCAGTACTTC.